A single sample is the source of the 23 T cell receptor beta chains below, sequenced in a study of T-cell memory formation after mild COVID-19 (dated by TCRdb to the early 2020s). The library relied on 5' RACE. Sequencing was carried out with an Illumina NovaSeq 6000. The public reads were quality trimmed at Q25 with fastp and then assembled into clones with MiXCR by TCRdb, keeping productive beta chains. CDR3 protein sequences are deduplicated, and each keeps its most common genes and DNA. Here the sample has about 200,000 distinct CDR3 sequences; just over 9.5% occur a single time. The top ten clones comprise 3% to 4% of the sample. Sequencing was carried out using PBMCs or a T cell subset sorted from them (not recorded which). The origin of the receptors is a man aged 18-30 years who had mild COVID-19 (a few samples of this study predate the infection). The sample titles of this study are shuffled in the database, so cell type and time point are left out; the donor was told from shared clones.

V usage is TRBV3-1 and J usage is TRBJ1-4, with D possibly being TRBD1 (5 bases). The CDR3 consists of 12 residues. The germline CDR1 and CDR2 sequences are LGHDT and YNNKEL (reference sequence). V lost 1 base and J lost 10, with 7 bases in between. In DNA, the CDR3 is TGTGCCAGCAGCCAAGGCCAGGGAAAACTGTTTTTT. It codes for CASSQGQGKLFF.

V and J are TRBV6-5 and TRBJ2-2, with a possible D match to TRBD2 (7 bases). The CDR3 is 17 residues long. V was pared by 0 bases and J by 4 bases, with 15 bases between. CDR1 and CDR2 from the germline V gene are MNHEY and SVGAGI. The CDR3 loop is CASSYSSAGALTGELFF. The CDR3 DNA is TGTGCCAGCAGTTACTCGAGTGCGGGGGCTCTCACCGGGGAGCTGTTTTTT.

This chain connects TRBV29-1 to TRBJ2-5; 11 bases match TRBD2. The CDR3 has 14 residues. Germline lookup yields CDR1 SQVTM and CDR2 ANQGSEA. V lost 7 bases, J lost 4 bases, and 8 bases stayed unmatched. CDR3 region: CSGSVSGGAETQYF. DNA of the CDR3: TGCAGCGGTAGCGTTAGCGGGGGGGCAGAGACCCAGTACTTC.

This clonotype was detected only a few times. The chain joins TRBV2 to TRBJ2-2; D perhaps matches TRBD2 (6 bases). Per germline, CDR1 SNHLY and CDR2 FYNNEI. Trimming cost V 8 bases and J 4 bases, with 14 bases left between them. The CDR3 loop spans 14 amino acids. CDR3 region: CASLSGSRTGELFF. In DNA form, the CDR3 reads TGTGCCAGCCTTAGCGGCTCGCGCACCGGGGAGCTGTTTTTT.

In its sample, this clonotype was seen a few times. J is TRBJ2-5 and V is TRBV24-1, with D perhaps TRBD2 (5 bases). From germline, CDR1 is KGHDR and CDR2 SFDVKD. The germline V and J ends were trimmed by 6 bases and 1 base, with 14 bases remaining between them. The CDR3 contains 15 residues. CDR3 amino acids: CATSSGTGVQETQYF. CDR3 bases: TGTGCCACCAGTTCTGGAACCGGGGTCCAAGAGACCCAGTACTTC.

This clonotype was seen repeatedly, ten times or more. V is TRBV27 and J is TRBJ1-6; 7 nucleotides align to TRBD1. The CDR3 sequence is 13 residues long. V lost 7 bases, J lost 10 bases, and 7 bases stayed unmatched. The germline gives CDR1 MNHEY, CDR2 SMNVEV (reference sequence). Written as DNA, the CDR3 is TGTGCCAGCACCCTCGGGACAGCCTCACCCCTCCACTTT. Translated: CASTLGTASPLHF.

J is TRBJ2-1 and V is TRBV7-3, with 7 bases that match TRBD2. The length of the CDR3 is 14 residues. In germline, CDR1 is SGHTA, CDR2 FQGTGA. V lost 11 bases, J lost 0 bases, and 7 bases stayed unmatched. Written as DNA, the CDR3 is TGTGCCCTGTCCGGGGGGTGCTCCTACAATGAGCAGTTCTTC. Translation: CALSGGCSYNEQFF.

In its sample, this clonotype was seen many times. The rearrangement links TRBV7-2 to TRBJ2-5; D not certain. Germline CDR1 is SGHTA and CDR2 is FQGNSA. The CDR3 runs to 12 residues. The germline V and J ends were trimmed by 1 base and 9 bases, with 9 bases remaining between them. The CDR3 coding sequence is TGTGCCAGCAGCTTAGAATCTATGGCCCAGTACTTC. It yields the protein CASSLESMAQYF.

This clonotype appeared many times. J is TRBJ2-1 and V is TRBV6-6; D is uncertain. The CDR3 covers 11 residues. Per germline, CDR1 MNHNY and CDR2 SVGAGI (reference sequence). Trimming shortened V by 6 bases and J by 10 bases, and 10 bases separated the two germline ends. CDR3 DNA sequence: TGTGCCAGCAGCCTGATCGGAGAGCAGTTCTTC. This codes for CASSLIGEQFF.

This clonotype was detected only a few times. The rearrangement joins TRBV6-5 to TRBJ1-1, with D possibly matching TRBD1 (5 bases). Germline V gene data show CDR1 as MNHEY and CDR2 as SVGAGI. V gave up 4 bases and J gave up 8 bases, with 20 bases separating them. The CDR3 has 15 residues. The CDR3 loop is CASSSPRGNLVEAFF. The CDR3 bases are TGTGCCAGCAGTTCCCCGAGGGGAAATCTCGTGGAAGCTTTCTTT.

Written as DNA, the CDR3 is TGTGCCAGTAGAACCGGGACAGGGACCGGGGAGCTGTTTTTT. Its translation: CASRTGTGTGELFF. The chain links TRBV19 to TRBJ2-2; 9 bases are shared with TRBD1. The germline gives CDR1 LNHDA, CDR2 SQIVND (reference sequence). The CDR3 extends over 14 amino acids. V lost 6 bases and J lost 5; bases outside the gene matches: 4.

This chain links TRBV19 with TRBJ2-1; 11 bases fit TRBD2. This CDR3 is 14 amino acids long. The V gene's germline CDR1 is LNHDA and CDR2 SQIVND (reference sequence). After removal of 5 bases from V and 8 bases from J, the junction contained 5 bases not matched to a gene. CDR3 sequence reads: CASSVAGGPYEQFF. CDR3 in DNA: TGTGCCAGTAGTGTAGCGGGGGGGCCCTATGAGCAGTTCTTC.

This clonotype was observed at least ten times. The V and J genes are TRBV7-6 and TRBJ1-6; D remains ambiguous. Per germline, CDR1 SGHVS and CDR2 FNYEAQ. The V end was cut by 5 bases, the J end by 6 bases, with 14 bases between. This CDR3 comprises 15 residues. CDR3 sequence reads: CASSIDQAGNSPLHF. The CDR3 DNA reads TGTGCCAGCAGCATTGACCAAGCGGGTAATTCACCCCTCCACTTT. Filled out from reference TRBV7-6 and TRBJ1-6, the complete variable domain reads GAGVSQSPRYKVTKRGQDVALRCDPISGHVSLYWYRQALGQGPEFLTYFNYEAQQDKSGLPNDRFSAERPEGSISTLTIQRTEQRDSAMYRCASSIDQAGNSPLHFGNGTRLTVT.

This clonotype was observed at least ten times. This chain connects TRBV7-9 to TRBJ2-5, with unresolved D. In germline, CDR1 is SEHNR, CDR2 FQNEAQ (reference sequence). The CDR3 contains 14 residues. V was clipped by 5 bases and J by 2 bases, with 12 bases between them. The CDR3 region is CASSADWRQETQYF. The CDR3 DNA sequence: TGTGCCAGCAGCGCCGACTGGAGACAAGAGACCCAGTACTTC.

The J gene is TRBJ1-5, the V gene TRBV12-3 or TRBV12-4; 7 bases are a match to TRBD1. The CDR3 totals 17 residues. J gave up 0 bases and V 6 bases, and 11 bases lay outside the gene matches. The CDR3 is CASRGNEGAGSNQPQHF. CDR3 coding DNA: TGTGCCAGCAGGGGTAACGAGGGGGCCGGTAGCAATCAGCCCCAGCATTTT.

The chain links TRBV5-1 to TRBJ2-3, with 7 bases aligning to TRBD2. The CDR3 extends over 15 amino acids. Losses at the gene ends were 1 base for V and 5 bases for J; bases not matched to a gene: 7. The germline gives CDR1 SGHRS, CDR2 YFSETQ. The CDR3 bases are TGCGCCAGCAGCTTGTGGACTAGGTTAGGAGATACGCAGTATTTT. As protein: CASSLWTRLGDTQYF.

This clonotype was recorded at least ten times. The gene calls are TRBV4-3 and TRBJ2-7; possibly TRBD1 for D (6 bases). The CDR3 is 15 amino acids. CDR1 and CDR2 from the germline V gene are LGHNA and YSLEER. Deletions cut 0 bases from V and 2 bases from J, with 11 bases between. CDR3 amino acids: CASSQDARTAYEQYF. CDR3 sequence (DNA): TGCGCCAGCAGCCAAGACGCCAGGACAGCCTACGAGCAGTACTTC.

This clonotype has only a few counts. In nucleotides, the CDR3 is TGCAGTGTTAACAGGGGCACCGGGGAGCTGTTTTTT. Translated, it gives CSVNRGTGELFF. This chain uses TRBV20-1 with TRBJ2-2; 7 nucleotides match TRBD1. V shed 7 bases, J shed 4 bases, and the junction held 3 bases outside the gene matches. The CDR3 covers 12 residues. The germline CDR1 and CDR2 sequences are DFQATT and SNEGSKA (reference sequence).

This clonotype was observed a few times. The chain joins TRBV20-1 to TRBJ1-5, with no clear D. Looked up from germline, CDR1 is DFQATT and CDR2 is SNEGSKA (reference sequence). The V and J ends lost 6 bases and 4 bases respectively, with 25 bases between them. CDR3 size: 17 residues. CDR3 sequence: CSANPAGVRIHNQPQHF. DNA for the CDR3: TGCAGTGCCAACCCGGCCGGGGTCCGCATTCATAATCAGCCCCAGCATTTT.

The chain's CDR3 is CASSTRPGSPLHF. As DNA, the CDR3 is TGTGCCAGCAGCACTCGTCCGGGGTCACCCCTCCACTTT. The chain links TRBV7-9 to TRBJ1-6, with D uncertain. This CDR3 has 13 residues. Germline CDR1 SEHNR, CDR2 FQNEAQ (reference sequence). V gave up 5 bases and J gave up 10 bases, with 12 bases separating them.

CDR3 bases: TGTGCCAGCAGCGTTGGGTGGGACAGGGGTTCACCCCTCCACTTT. Translated, it gives CASSVGWDRGSPLHF. This sequence joins TRBV5-4 and TRBJ1-6, with TRBD1 matching 10 bases. V dropped 4 bases and J dropped 9; count of bases not matched to a gene: 7. The CDR3 contains 15 residues. Germline values: CDR1 SGHNT, CDR2 YYREEE (reference sequence). Combining the CDR3 with reference TRBV5-4 and TRBJ1-6 gives the whole variable domain ETGVTQSPTHLIKTRGQQVTLRCSSQSGHNTVSWYQQALGQGPQFIFQYYREEENGRGNFPPRFSGLQFPNYSSELNVNALELDDSALYLCASSVGWDRGSPLHFGNGTRLTVT.

This clonotype was detected a few times. This rearrangement joins TRBV3-1 to TRBJ2-3; a possible D gene is TRBD2 (6 bases). V lost 8 bases, J lost 2 bases, and 11 bases lay in between. The CDR3 covers 13 residues. The germline CDR1 and CDR2 sequences are LGHDT and YNNKEL (reference sequence). CDR3 coding DNA: TGTGCCAGCCAGGGACTTGCCACAGATACGCAGTATTTT. Translated: CASQGLATDTQYF.

The chain carries TRBV12-3 or TRBV12-4 and TRBJ2-1; tentatively, D is TRBD1 (5 bases). The CDR3 is 17 amino acids. Deletions cut 7 bases from V and 4 bases from J, with 23 bases between. CDR3 DNA sequence: TGTGCCAGCACCCTAAGGACAATGCAGGGCGCATACAATGAGCAGTTCTTC. Its translation: CASTLRTMQGAYNEQFF.